The following is a TCR beta chain sequence with its context. The target antigen is unknown. The data derive from a study of shared clonotypes between healthy human individuals. The assay was carried out at the deep level. Unsorted PBMC samples were amplified in replicate PCRs containing around 300 ng DNA, roughly 30,000 T cell genomes. Ten immunoSEQ deep assay plates held the unsorted PBMC DNA. Only in-frame clones appear in the TCRdb table, and some are missing; sequencing was by immunoSEQ multiplex PCR. This sample has 500,000 to 650,000 clones, with roughly 79% found just once. Trimming removed 5 bases from V and 1 base from J, with 14 bases in between. The CDR3 is made up of 15 amino acids. Germline V gives CDR1 SGHAT, CDR2 FQDESV (reference sequence). Overall study results and limits: Represented diversity (both genetic and exposure-history) was limited by the small number of donors.

The sequenced sample consisted of PBMCs. The receptor was isolated from a woman aged 35 to 49 in good health. Some clones in this sample may be carry-over from other donors' samples. The rearrangement uses TRBV11-1 and TRBJ1-1; tentative D call: TRBD1 (5 bases). The CDR3 DNA follows: TGTGCCAGCAGCGGCGGGGCTAGGGGGAACACTGAAGCTTTCTTT. Encoded protein: CASSGGARGNTEAFF.